A selection of T cell receptor beta chains follows, all from one sample in a study of blood T cell repertoires in COVID-19. Some clones are missing from TCRdb's copy, which holds only in-frame ones; the method was immunoSEQ multiplex PCR. Among over 85,000 clones listed, around 87% were seen once. Sequences were obtained from peripheral blood. The source is a man over 45 with active or convalescent COVID-19. Both conserved end residues are part of each CDR3. The D gene is left open where the match is weak. Clone size is given for some rows only: seen once, a few or many times, or a class if the clone is expanded.

>.|TRBD1|TRBJ2-5|TRBV5-1
TGCGCCAGCAGCCTATCCGGGACAGGAGCGGGGACCCAGTACTTC
CASSLSGTGAGTQYF
>once|.|TRBJ2-1|TRBV7-6
TGTGCCAGCAGCTTAGCGGGGGGGCCCGACAATGAGCAGTTCTTC
CASSLAGGPDNEQFF
>once|TRBD1|TRBJ1-1|TRBV4-3
TGCGCCAGCAGCCAAGATGCGGGGGACAGGGGGCCAGCTTTCTTT
CASSQDAGDRGPAFF
>few|.|TRBJ2-6|TRBV2
TGTGCCAGCAGTGAAAGCCCCTCTGGGGCCAACGTCCTGACTTTC
CASSESPSGANVLTF
>.|TRBD1|TRBJ1-2|TRBV28
TGTGCCAGCAGTTCGGGACAGGCTGTCTCTGGCTACACCTTC
CASSSGQAVSGYTF
>.|.|TRBJ1-2|TRBV3-1/TRBV3-2
TGTGCCAGCAGCCAAGACAGATTAGCCTATGGCTACACCTTC
CASSQDRLAYGYTF
>.|TRBD1|TRBJ2-1|TRBV19
TGTGCCAGCCCCTCAGGAGAGACAGGGTACAATGAGCAGTTCTTC
CASPSGETGYNEQFF
>.|.|TRBJ1-1|TRBV2
TGTGCCAGCAGTGTAACTCAAGACACTGAAGCTTTCTTT
CASSVTQDTEAFF
>.|TRBD1|TRBJ1-2|TRBV19
TGTGCCAGTAGTATATCTCTAGGACAGGGGGCCTATGGCTACACCTTC
CASSISLGQGAYGYTF
>.|.|TRBJ1-3|TRBV6-1
TGTGCCAGCAGTGAAGTTTACAGGTTCTCTGGAAACACCATATATTTT
CASSEVYRFSGNTIYF
>.|TRBD1|TRBJ2-3|TRBV6-1
TGTGCCAGCAGTGAACGTCGACAGGGATTCACAGATACGCAGTATTTT
CASSERRQGFTDTQYF
>.|TRBD2|TRBJ2-1|TRBV7-6
TGTGCCAGCAGCTTAGAAAGGCGGGGCGGGGGTAATGTTGAGCAGTTCTTC
CASSLERRGGGNVEQFF
>.|TRBD2|TRBJ2-1|TRBV29-1
TGCAGCGTTGACGGGGGGTCTTACTACAATGAGCAGTTCTTC
CSVDGGSYYNEQFF
>.|.|TRBJ1-5|TRBV6-5
TGTGCCAGCAGAAAGGCCGCTAGTAATCAGCCCCAGCATTTT
CASRKAASNQPQHF
>few|.|TRBJ2-5|TRBV29-1
TGCAGCGTTGGCGGCGGTGCCACCGAGACCCAGTACTTC
CSVGGGATETQYF
>.|TRBD1|TRBJ2-1|TRBV28
TGTGCCAGCAGAAAGACAGGGGGCGATGAGCAGTTCTTC
CASRKTGGDEQFF
>.|TRBD1|TRBJ1-5|TRBV6-6
TGTGCCAGCAGTCCCCAAATGGGTACAGGGGGTTATCAGCCCCAGCATTTT
CASSPQMGTGGYQPQHF
>.|.|TRBJ2-1|TRBV11-2
TGTGCCAGCAGCCCGGGACTCAAATACAATGAGCAGTTCTTC
CASSPGLKYNEQFF
>.|.|TRBJ1-1|TRBV3-1/TRBV3-2
TGTGCCAGCAGCCAAGACTGGATAGACTCTGAAGCTTTCTTT
CASSQDWIDSEAFF
>.|.|TRBJ1-1|TRBV19
TGTGCCAGTAGTACCGAACAGGGGAACACTGAAGCTTTCTTT
CASSTEQGNTEAFF
>.|.|TRBJ1-5|TRBV10-3
TGTGCCATCAGTGCAGGGGCGAACAATCAGCCCCAGCATTTT
CAISAGANNQPQHF
>.|.|TRBJ1-5|TRBV19
TGTGCCAGTAGTAGACAGAGCAATCAGCCCCAGCATTTT
CASSRQSNQPQHF
>.|.|TRBJ2-7|TRBV28
TGTGCCAGCAGGGGGGCTTCCTTC
CASRGASF
>.|.|TRBJ2-5|TRBV5-6
TGTGCCAGCAGCTCCTACTCGGGGGAGACCCAGTACTTC
CASSSYSGETQYF
>.|TRBD2|TRBJ2-1|TRBV14
TGTGCCAGCAGCCCACTAGCGGGGGGGAAGGGGCAGTTCTTC
CASSPLAGGKGQFF
>.|TRBD1|TRBJ1-2|TRBV30
TGTGCCTGGAGTGTACTTGTTGACAGGGCGATAGCTAACTATGGCTACACCTTC
CAWSVLVDRAIANYGYTF
>.|.|TRBJ1-2|TRBV19
TGTGCCAGTATCGGGAGGAGCTATGGCTACACCTTC
CASIGRSYGYTF
>.|TRBD2|TRBJ2-2|TRBV5-1
TGCGCCAGCAGCTTCCAAGCGGGGGACACCGGGGAGCTGTTTTTT
CASSFQAGDTGELFF
>.|TRBD1|TRBJ1-1|TRBV11-3
TGTGCCAGCAGCTCCGGACAGGGGGACACTGAAGCTTTCTTT
CASSSGQGDTEAFF
>few|TRBD1|TRBJ1-5|TRBV27
TGTGCCAGCAGTACCGGACAGGGGAATCAGCCCCAGCATTTT
CASSTGQGNQPQHF
>.|.|TRBJ1-2|TRBV25-1
TGTGCCAGCAGTGCCCGGCAGGCCACCTATGGCTACACCTTC
CASSARQATYGYTF
>.|.|TRBJ1-3|TRBV19
TGTGCCAGTAGCACACTGACCCGGGGCTCTGGAAACACCATATATTTT
CASSTLTRGSGNTIYF
>.|TRBD1|TRBJ2-3|TRBV12-5
TGTGCTAGTGGGCCCGGGACAGTCCCGGATACGCAGTATTTT
CASGPGTVPDTQYF
>.|.|TRBJ2-2|TRBV13
TGTGCCAGCAGCTTATATCGTCCCCCTGGGGAGCTGTTTTTT
CASSLYRPPGELFF
>.|.|TRBJ1-6|TRBV9
TGTGCCAGCAGCCCCCAGACAGGAACTAATTCACCCCTCCACTTT
CASSPQTGTNSPLHF
>.|TRBD2|TRBJ2-5|TRBV5-6
TGTGCCAGCAGCTTGGATAGCGGGGCCTTCCAAGAGACCCAGTACTTC
CASSLDSGAFQETQYF
>.|.|TRBJ2-2|TRBV21-1
TGTGCCAGCAGCAAGGGGACTAGCGACAACGGGGAGCTGTTTTTT
CASSKGTSDNGELFF
>.|TRBD2|TRBJ2-2|TRBV6-6
TGTGCCAGCAGTTACGGACTAGTCAACACCGGGGAGCTGTTTTTT
CASSYGLVNTGELFF
>.|TRBD1|TRBJ2-5|TRBV4-1
TGCGCCAGCAGCCCCGGGACAGGCCAAAAAGAGACCCAGTACTTC
CASSPGTGQKETQYF
>once|.|TRBJ1-2|TRBV21-1
TGTGCCAGCAGCAAAGAAGCCTGGGACAGGGGGCCCTATAACTATGGCTACACCTTC
CASSKEAWDRGPYNYGYTF
>few|.|TRBJ1-2|TRBV7-9
TGTGCCAGCAGCTTTCAAGGGAGCGACTATGGCTACACCTTC
CASSFQGSDYGYTF
>.|TRBD1|TRBJ2-2|TRBV11-2
TGTGCCAGCAGCTTAGCCGGGACAGGAAACACCGGGGAGCTGTTTTTT
CASSLAGTGNTGELFF
>.|.|TRBJ2-3|TRBV29-1
TGCAGCGTTGAGTCGGCAGGGGCCACAGATACGCAGTATTTT
CSVESAGATDTQYF
>.|.|TRBJ1-5|TRBV6-5
TGTGCCAGCAGCCAACAGGGAGGCAATCAGCCCCAGCATTTT
CASSQQGGNQPQHF
>.|TRBD1|TRBJ2-5|TRBV3-1/TRBV3-2
TGTGCCAGCAGTCTAAATACAGGGGAGTGGAAGACCCAGTACTTC
CASSLNTGEWKTQYF
>.|TRBD1|TRBJ1-1|TRBV10-1
TGCGCCAGCAGTTCGACAGGGTCGGCTGAAGCTTTCTTT
CASSSTGSAEAFF
>.|TRBD1|TRBJ2-3|TRBV28
TGTGCCAGCAGCGGGACAGGATTTAGCACAGATACGCAGTATTTT
CASSGTGFSTDTQYF
>.|.|TRBJ1-5|TRBV19
TGTGCCAGTAGTGGAGGACCCCATCAGCCCCAGCATTTT
CASSGGPHQPQHF
>.|TRBD2|TRBJ2-3|TRBV5-4
TGTGCCAGCAGTGAAGGCCTAGCGGGGAGGACAGATACGCAGTATTTT
CASSEGLAGRTDTQYF
>.|TRBD1|TRBJ2-1|TRBV30
TGTGCCTCCACGAGGGACAGACTCTACAATGAGCAGTTCTTC
CASTRDRLYNEQFF
>.|TRBD2|TRBJ2-3|TRBV28
TGTGCCAGCAGTTTATTTCGGGGGGTTTCCACAGATACGCAGTATTTT
CASSLFRGVSTDTQYF